A single sample is the source of the 28 T cell receptor beta chains below, sequenced in a study of cytomegalovirus exposure and HLA in healthy donors. Primers: 60 Vbeta forward and 13 Jbeta reverse. The data were produced by immunoSEQ multiplex PCR, yet TCRdb's version contains in-frame clones alone and is incomplete. The table has some 120,000 clones, about 76% seen once. Sample: PBMCs. The receptors here all came from a middle-aged woman in good health and CMV-seronegative.

This clone was counted a few times. The chain combines TRBV6-1 with TRBJ2-3; 8 bases align to TRBD2. This CDR3 comprises 15 residues. V lost 2 bases and J lost 1; bases outside the gene matches: 2. The germline gives CDR1 MNHNS, CDR2 SASEGT. CDR3 DNA: TGTGCCAGCAGTGAATGGCGGGGGGGCACAGATACGCAGTATTTT. It encodes CASSEWRGGTDTQYF.

CDR3 bases: TGTGCCAGTAGTCTAAGGGACAGGGGCTCTCCTGGAAACACCATATATTTT. This encodes CASSLRDRGSPGNTIYF. This chain connects TRBV19 to TRBJ1-3; 10 nucleotides line up with TRBD1. J lost 2 bases, V lost 5 bases, and 9 bases had no gene match. CDR3 length: 17 residues. Looked up from germline, CDR1 is LNHDA and CDR2 is SQIVND (reference sequence).

The CDR3 coding sequence is TGTGCCAGTAGTACCACAACGGGACAGGCCTATGGCTACACCTTC. This gives the protein CASSTTTGQAYGYTF. V gene TRBV19 combines with J gene TRBJ1-2, with 8 positions matching TRBD1. The ends lost 4 bases at V and 4 bases at J; junction bases unmatched: 8. The germline CDR1 and CDR2 sequences are LNHDA and SQIVND (reference sequence). This CDR3 spans 15 amino acids.

The rearrangement links TRBV12-2 to TRBJ2-2; the table calls TRBD1, which could not be checked here. TRBV12-2 is noted as a pseudogene. This CDR3 is built from 20 residues. CDR3 sequence: CASRLWVGLLTGGNTGELFF. The CDR3 DNA sequence: TGTGCAAGTCGCTTATGGGTTGGATTGTTGACAGGGGGTAACACCGGGGAGCTGTTTTTT.

V is TRBV28 and J is TRBJ2-4, with 7 bases matching TRBD1. The germline CDR1 and CDR2 sequences are MDHEN and SYDVKM. V gave up 3 bases and J gave up 9 bases; unmatched junction bases: 2. The CDR3 sequence is 12 residues long. This CDR3 is CASSFDRVIQYF. For the CDR3, the DNA is TGTGCCAGCAGTTTCGACAGGGTCATTCAGTACTTC.

The genes are TRBV27 and TRBJ1-1, with a tentative D call TRBD1 (6 bases). Trimming removed 5 bases at V and 2 bases at J, with 18 bases between. In germline, CDR1 is MNHEY, CDR2 SMNVEV (reference sequence). The CDR3 is made up of 16 amino acids. The CDR3 reads CASSASGTSSNTEAFF. The CDR3, as DNA: TGTGCCAGCAGTGCGTCCGGGACATCTTCCAACACTGAAGCTTTCTTT.

J is TRBJ2-1 and V is TRBV2; TRBD2 agrees at 8 bases. The J segment lost 0 bases and the V segment lost 4 bases, leaving 5 bases of the junction unmatched. Germline V CDR1 and CDR2: SNHLY, FYNNEI. This CDR3 is 16 amino acids long. The CDR3 DNA reads as TGTGCCAGCAGTGTCATCGGGGGGGGCTCCTACAATGAGCAGTTCTTC. Protein product: CASSVIGGGSYNEQFF.

V gene TRBV7-6 combines with J gene TRBJ2-3; TRBD2 aligns across 7 bases. Unmatched junction bases numbered 13, after V lost 2 bases and J lost 5 bases. The CDR3 spans 17 residues. Germline V lookup: CDR1 SGHVS, CDR2 FNYEAQ. The CDR3 is CASSLRPPRERGDTQYF. Written as DNA, the CDR3 is TGTGCCAGCAGCTTACGGCCCCCGCGGGAGAGGGGAGATACGCAGTATTTT. The whole variable domain, filled in from reference TRBV7-6 and TRBJ2-3, reads GAGVSQSPRYKVTKRGQDVALRCDPISGHVSLYWYRQALGQGPEFLTYFNYEAQQDKSGLPNDRFSAERPEGSISTLTIQRTEQRDSAMYRCASSLRPPRERGDTQYFGPGTRLTVL.

The chain recombines TRBV18 with TRBJ1-3; unclear D gene. Trimming took off 6 bases at V and 0 bases at J, with 12 bases between the two ends. CDR1 is KGHSH, CDR2 LQKENI, per germline. The CDR3 has 15 amino acids. CDR3 residues: CASSPGLSSGNTIYF. The CDR3 nucleotides are TGTGCCAGCTCTCCGGGTCTCAGCTCTGGAAACACCATATATTTT.

The V gene is TRBV5-4, the J gene TRBJ2-1, with 10 bases fitting TRBD2. The CDR3 length is 16 residues. Per germline, CDR1 SGHNT and CDR2 YYREEE (reference sequence). With V trimmed by 5 bases and J by 7 bases, 12 bases remained unmatched. CDR3 loop: CASRQSLAGFGNEQFF. In DNA, the CDR3 is TGTGCCAGCAGGCAATCACTAGCGGGATTTGGTAATGAGCAGTTCTTC.

This clone was seen a handful of times. The rearrangement links TRBV9 to TRBJ2-7; 9 bases match TRBD2. Germline values: CDR1 SGDLS, CDR2 YYNGEE. The CDR3 length is 15 residues. Unmatched junction bases numbered 6, after V lost 1 base and J lost 4 bases. The CDR3 nucleotides are TGTGCCAGCAGCGTAACGGCGGGGGGGGCATACGAGCAGTACTTC. Encoded protein: CASSVTAGGAYEQYF.

The chain couples TRBV4-1 to TRBJ2-7; possibly TRBD2 for D (5 bases). V was shortened by 1 base and J by 6 bases, with 7 bases between the two germline ends. From germline, CDR1 is MGHRA and CDR2 YSYEKL. The CDR3 covers 12 residues. As DNA, the CDR3 is TGCGCCAGCAGCCAAGGGGCGGGCGAGCAGTACTTC. This translates into CASSQGAGEQYF.

CDR3 sequence (DNA): TGTGCCAGCGAGCGGGTTAGCTCCTACGAGCAGTACTTC. Translated: CASERVSSYEQYF. The chain couples TRBV28 to TRBJ2-7, with D perhaps matching TRBD2 (6 bases). V was cut by 8 bases and J by 0 bases, with 11 bases left in between. Germline loops: CDR1 MDHEN, CDR2 SYDVKM. The CDR3 runs to 13 residues. Supplemented by reference TRBV28 and TRBJ2-7, the full variable domain reads DVKVTQSSRYLVKRTGEKVFLECVQDMDHENMFWYRQDPGLGLRLIYFSYDVKMKEKGDIPEGYSVSREKKERFSLILESASTNQTSMYLCASERVSSYEQYFGPGTRLTVT.

V usage is TRBV30 and J usage is TRBJ2-7; 8 positions agree with TRBD1. Germline V gene lookup returns CDR1 GTSNPN and CDR2 SVGIG (reference sequence). Unmatched junction bases numbered 6, after V lost 8 bases and J lost 3 bases. This CDR3 is 12 amino acids long. CDR3 loop: CAGGQGLYEQYF. The CDR3 nucleotides read TGTGCCGGAGGACAGGGTCTCTACGAGCAGTACTTC.

The gene calls are TRBV2 and TRBJ2-7, with TRBD1 matching over 7 bases. The trim removed 7 bases at V and 4 bases at J, leaving 7 bases unmatched. The germline V gene encodes CDR1 SNHLY and CDR2 FYNNEI. The CDR3 contains 13 residues. Written as DNA, the CDR3 is TGTGCCAGCACCCGGACAGGCGATTACGAGCAGTACTTC. It translates to CASTRTGDYEQYF. The full variable domain, with the rest looked up from reference TRBV2 and TRBJ2-7, is EPEVTQTPSHQVTQMGQEVILRCVPISNHLYFYWYRQILGQKVEFLVSFYNNEISEKSEIFDDQFSVERPDGSNFTLKIRSTKLEDSAMYFCASTRTGDYEQYFGPGTRLTVT.

The rearrangement uses TRBV27 and TRBJ1-6; D might be TRBD1 (6 bases). This CDR3 is 14 amino acids long. Trimming cost V 6 bases and J 6 bases, with 12 bases left between them. The germline gives CDR1 MNHEY, CDR2 SMNVEV (reference sequence). The CDR3 loop reads CASRRTRGNSPLHF. The CDR3 DNA reads as TGTGCCAGCAGACGAACCAGGGGTAATTCACCCCTCCACTTT.

The chain links TRBV6-5 to TRBJ2-2, with a possible D match to TRBD1 (5 bases). V was clipped by 10 bases and J by 3 bases, with 18 bases between them. The CDR3 is 15 residues long. The germline V gene encodes CDR1 MNHEY and CDR2 SVGAGI. CDR3 protein: CATSPGPIHTGELFF. CDR3 bases: TGTGCCACCTCCCCAGGGCCCATTCACACCGGGGAGCTGTTTTTT.

In DNA, the CDR3 is TGTGCCTGGAGTGCCCTATGGGGGGAGGGTGGCTACACCTTC. It is translated as CAWSALWGEGGYTF. This chain joins TRBV30 and TRBJ1-2; D is possibly TRBD1 (5 bases). The germline CDR1 and CDR2 sequences are GTSNPN and SVGIG (reference sequence). The CDR3 spans 14 residues. The ends were cut back, 1 base at V and 7 bases at J, with 16 bases in the middle.

CDR3 nucleotide sequence: TGTGCCAGCAGCTTGGGTAGTATGCCAGGGATCCATGGCTACACCTTC. Translation: CASSLGSMPGIHGYTF. The chain employs TRBV5-4 and TRBJ1-2; maybe TRBD1 (5 bases). CDR3 size: 16 residues. Trimming cost V 0 bases and J 6 bases, with 18 bases left between them. The germline CDR1 and CDR2 sequences are SGHNT and YYREEE (reference sequence). Full variable domain (outside the CDR3, taken from reference TRBV5-4 and TRBJ1-2): ETGVTQSPTHLIKTRGQQVTLRCSSQSGHNTVSWYQQALGQGPQFIFQYYREEENGRGNFPPRFSGLQFPNYSSELNVNALELDDSALYLCASSLGSMPGIHGYTFGSGTRLTVV.

V is TRBV2 and J is TRBJ1-2, with a weak D call TRBD1 (6 bases). Germline lookup yields CDR1 SNHLY and CDR2 FYNNEI. V gave up 7 bases and J gave up 7 bases, with 16 bases separating them. This CDR3 region has 13 residues. The CDR3 is CASMGAGVCGYTF. CDR3 DNA sequence: TGTGCCAGCATGGGGGCAGGGGTTTGTGGCTACACCTTC.

The chain combines TRBV6-5 with TRBJ1-1; perhaps TRBD1 as D (6 bases). The CDR3 is 13 amino acids. Between the trimmed V and J ends, which lost 5 bases and 3 bases, there was a span of 10 bases. Germline V lookup: CDR1 MNHEY, CDR2 SVGAGI. CDR3 residues: CASSGHRDTEAFF. CDR3 nucleotides: TGTGCCAGCAGTGGACACAGGGACACTGAAGCTTTCTTT.

The chain employs TRBV28 and TRBJ1-2, with a weak D call TRBD1 (6 bases). The CDR3 covers 15 residues. V was cut by 5 bases and J by 2 bases, with 15 bases left in between. Germline assignment: CDR1 MDHEN and CDR2 SYDVKM. The CDR3 is CASSRTQGRNYGYTF. Here the CDR3 DNA reads TGTGCCAGCAGTCGCACACAGGGAAGGAACTATGGCTACACCTTC.

The CDR3 loop reads CASSVSSGTSYEQYF. For the CDR3, the DNA is TGTGCCAGCAGCGTATCTAGCGGTACGTCCTACGAGCAGTACTTC. V is TRBV9 and J is TRBJ2-7; 7 nucleotides line up with TRBD2. V was pared by 1 base and J by 1 base, with 5 bases of the junction left unmatched. The CDR3 is 15 residues long. Germline CDR1 SGDLS, CDR2 YYNGEE.

V and J are TRBV27 and TRBJ2-7, with D maybe TRBD2 (5 bases). The CDR3 sequence is 17 residues long. Looked up from germline, CDR1 is MNHEY and CDR2 is SMNVEV (reference sequence). Between the trimmed V and J ends, which lost 0 bases and 2 bases, there was a span of 17 bases. The CDR3 DNA reads as TGTGCCAGCAGTTTATCTGGGAGCCGGGTGGCAACCTACGAGCAGTACTTC. Protein: CASSLSGSRVATYEQYF.

The rearrangement links TRBV5-1 to TRBJ2-5, with TRBD2 matching over 8 bases. CDR3 length: 15 residues. Germline CDR1 and CDR2: SGHRS and YFSETQ. The junction had 10 bases not matched to a gene; V was cut back by 5 bases and J by 4 bases. CDR3: CASRGAGVMGETQYF. CDR3 bases: TGCGCCAGCAGGGGAGCGGGAGTTATGGGAGAGACCCAGTACTTC.

The J gene is TRBJ1-1, the V gene TRBV10-3, with TRBD1 identical over 7 bases. Germline loops: CDR1 ENHRY, CDR2 SYGVKD. Unmatched junction bases numbered 10, after V lost 6 bases and J lost 6 bases. CDR3 length: 14 amino acids. The CDR3 DNA sequence: TGTGCCATCAGACCAAGACAGGGTGTCGCTGAAGCTTTCTTT. It yields the protein CAIRPRQGVAEAFF.

V and J are TRBV4-2 and TRBJ2-5; no reliable D call. Germline V gene lookup returns CDR1 LGHNA and CDR2 YNFKEQ. Trimming shortened V by 1 base and J by 4 bases, and 10 bases separated the two germline ends. This CDR3 region has 14 residues. CDR3 DNA sequence: TGTGCCAGCAGCCAAGTCCTGTCCGGAGAGACCCAGTACTTC. Amino acid sequence: CASSQVLSGETQYF.

This chain links TRBV2 with TRBJ2-1; TRBD1 is a possible D gene (6 bases). The germline gives CDR1 SNHLY, CDR2 FYNNEI. Trimming removed 2 bases at V and 4 bases at J, with 12 bases between. The CDR3 spans 15 residues. The CDR3 spells CASSELGASYNEQFF. Written as DNA, the CDR3 is TGTGCCAGCAGTGAATTGGGGGCAAGTTACAATGAGCAGTTCTTC.